Listed below are T cell receptor beta chains from one sample, sequenced in a study of spatial heterogeneity in lung cancer. MiXCR, run by TCRdb on the 5' RACE reads, gives a single entry per CDR3 protein. In the table there are tens of thousands of distinct CDR3 sequences, 5% to 6.5% of which are singletons. Here the sequenced sample was PBMCs, taken at follow-up. These receptors came from a female donor with early-stage non-small cell lung cancer. Each CDR3 is given with its conserved first and last residue. D genes are given only for firm matches. Part of the rows lack a size; the others show once, few, many or a class for expanded clones.

J gene: TRBJ2-2
V gene: TRBV9
clone size: many
D gene: -
CDR3 DNA: TGTGCCAGCAGCGGGGTATTCGGGGAGCTGTTTTTT
CDR3 protein: CASSGVFGELFF

J gene: TRBJ1-2
V gene: TRBV4-2
clone size: many
D gene: -
CDR3 DNA: TGTGCCAGCAGCCAAGAGAAGGACATCTATGGCTACACCTTC
CDR3 protein: CASSQEKDIYGYTF

J gene: TRBJ1-2
V gene: TRBV4-3
clone size: many
D gene: -
CDR3 DNA: TGCGCCAGCAGCCAAGACCACACCGCCTCTAACTATGGCTACACCTTC
CDR3 protein: CASSQDHTASNYGYTF

J gene: TRBJ2-3
V gene: TRBV6-1
clone size: few
D gene: -
CDR3 DNA: TGTGCCAGCAGTGGCCAATCCCTGGGGGTAGATACGCAGTATTTT
CDR3 protein: CASSGQSLGVDTQYF

J gene: TRBJ1-4
V gene: TRBV6-2/TRBV6-3
clone size: -
D gene: -
CDR3 DNA: TGTGCCAGCAGTTACCGGCAGCTGGGGAATGAAAAACTGTTTTTT
CDR3 protein: CASSYRQLGNEKLFF

J gene: TRBJ2-4
V gene: TRBV5-1
clone size: many
D gene: -
CDR3 DNA: TGCGCCAGCAGCCCAGGGGAGGGCGAAAACATTCAGTACTTC
CDR3 protein: CASSPGEGENIQYF

J gene: TRBJ1-1
V gene: TRBV20-1
clone size: many
D gene: -
CDR3 DNA: TGCAGTGCTAGAGGGGGACAGAACACTGAAGCTTTCTTT
CDR3 protein: CSARGGQNTEAFF

J gene: TRBJ2-1
V gene: TRBV4-2
clone size: many
D gene: TRBD2
CDR3 DNA: TGTGCCAGCAGCCGGGAAGATCGGGACTACTCCTACAATGAGCAGTTCTTC
CDR3 protein: CASSREDRDYSYNEQFF

J gene: TRBJ2-7
V gene: TRBV28
clone size: medium-sized
D gene: -
CDR3 DNA: TGTGCCAGCAGGGACCAGGGAGCCCCCTACGAGCAGTACTTC
CDR3 protein: CASRDQGAPYEQYF

J gene: TRBJ2-1
V gene: TRBV7-2
clone size: many
D gene: -
CDR3 DNA: TGTGCCAGCAGCCCACACAACCGACTAGTGCTCTCTGAGCAGTTCTTC
CDR3 protein: CASSPHNRLVLSEQFF

J gene: TRBJ2-1
V gene: TRBV6-2/TRBV6-3
clone size: medium-sized
D gene: TRBD1
CDR3 DNA: TGTGCCAGCAGTCGACAGGGTTCGTACAATGAGCAGTTCTTC
CDR3 protein: CASSRQGSYNEQFF

J gene: TRBJ2-1
V gene: TRBV7-2
clone size: many
D gene: TRBD1
CDR3 DNA: TGTGCCAGCAGACCCTCCGGGACAGGGAGGTACAATGAGCAGTTCTTC
CDR3 protein: CASRPSGTGRYNEQFF

J gene: TRBJ2-3
V gene: TRBV7-3
clone size: medium-sized
D gene: -
CDR3 DNA: TGTGCCAGCAGCTTGTCCGGGGGGCCCCCAGATACGCAGTATTTT
CDR3 protein: CASSLSGGPPDTQYF

J gene: TRBJ2-3
V gene: TRBV19
clone size: -
D gene: TRBD1
CDR3 DNA: TGTGCCAGTAGTACCCTACAGGGGCCGCGACCAGATACGCAGTATTTT
CDR3 protein: CASSTLQGPRPDTQYF

J gene: TRBJ2-5
V gene: TRBV6-6
clone size: many
D gene: TRBD2
CDR3 DNA: TGTGCCAGCAGGAGACTAGCGGGGGCCTTCCAAGAGACCCAGTACTTC
CDR3 protein: CASRRLAGAFQETQYF

J gene: TRBJ2-7
V gene: TRBV7-3
clone size: many
D gene: TRBD2
CDR3 DNA: TGTGCCAGCAGCTCCGGGACTAGCGGATACGAGCAGTACTTC
CDR3 protein: CASSSGTSGYEQYF

J gene: TRBJ2-3
V gene: TRBV6-5
clone size: many
D gene: TRBD2
CDR3 DNA: TGTGCCAGCAGTTCTCGTAGCGGGACAGATACGCAGTATTTT
CDR3 protein: CASSSRSGTDTQYF

J gene: TRBJ2-2
V gene: TRBV5-4
clone size: many
D gene: -
CDR3 DNA: TGTGCCAGCAGAATCGCGGGAACCGGGGAGCTGTTTTTT
CDR3 protein: CASRIAGTGELFF

J gene: TRBJ1-1
V gene: TRBV30
clone size: many
D gene: -
CDR3 DNA: TGTGCCTGGAGTGTATTAGGGATGGCTGAAGCTTTCTTT
CDR3 protein: CAWSVLGMAEAFF

J gene: TRBJ2-1
V gene: TRBV3-1
clone size: once
D gene: TRBD2
CDR3 DNA: TGTGCCAGCAGCCAAGGAGGGAGGGGATACAATGAGCAGTTCTTC
CDR3 protein: CASSQGGRGYNEQFF

J gene: TRBJ1-1
V gene: TRBV5-5
clone size: many
D gene: -
CDR3 DNA: TGTGCCAGCAGCTTCGAGGTCTACACTGAAGCTTTCTTT
CDR3 protein: CASSFEVYTEAFF

J gene: TRBJ2-3
V gene: TRBV20-1
clone size: few
D gene: TRBD2
CDR3 DNA: TGCAGTGCTAGATTGGCTAGCGGGGGGCGCACAGATACGCAGTATTTT
CDR3 protein: CSARLASGGRTDTQYF

J gene: TRBJ2-7
V gene: TRBV7-9
clone size: few
D gene: -
CDR3 DNA: TGTGCCAGCAGCCACCCGGGCCCCTCCTACGAGCAGTACTTC
CDR3 protein: CASSHPGPSYEQYF

J gene: TRBJ1-1
V gene: TRBV28
clone size: many
D gene: TRBD1
CDR3 DNA: TGTGCCAGCAGCCCACTTACAGGGGAAACTGAAGCTTTCTTT
CDR3 protein: CASSPLTGETEAFF

J gene: TRBJ2-2
V gene: TRBV14
clone size: many
D gene: -
CDR3 DNA: TGTGCCAGCAGCCAAGCTGGGGTGGACACCGGGGAGCTGTTTTTT
CDR3 protein: CASSQAGVDTGELFF

J gene: TRBJ1-1
V gene: TRBV29-1
clone size: many
D gene: -
CDR3 DNA: TGCAGCGTCGGCGGCAGGGGTGGCACTGAAGCTTTCTTT
CDR3 protein: CSVGGRGGTEAFF

J gene: TRBJ2-5
V gene: TRBV30
clone size: many
D gene: TRBD2
CDR3 DNA: TGTGCCTGGAGTGAGGCTAGCGGGCAAGAGACCCAGTACTTC
CDR3 protein: CAWSEASGQETQYF

J gene: TRBJ2-3
V gene: TRBV29-1
clone size: many
D gene: -
CDR3 DNA: TGCAGCGTTAACCCGGGAGACGGCGATACGCAGTATTTT
CDR3 protein: CSVNPGDGDTQYF

J gene: TRBJ2-2
V gene: TRBV2
clone size: many
D gene: -
CDR3 DNA: TGTGCCTCCTTGGGGGGCCTGTCCGGGGAGCTGTTTTTT
CDR3 protein: CASLGGLSGELFF

J gene: TRBJ1-5
V gene: TRBV6-6
clone size: few
D gene: -
CDR3 DNA: TGTGCCACCGGAGATAGCAATCAGCCCCAGCATTTT
CDR3 protein: CATGDSNQPQHF

J gene: TRBJ2-7
V gene: TRBV7-2
clone size: many
D gene: -
CDR3 DNA: TGTGCCAGCAGCCCAGGGGCAGGGAATGTCTACGAGCAGTACTTC
CDR3 protein: CASSPGAGNVYEQYF

J gene: TRBJ2-5
V gene: TRBV7-8
clone size: many
D gene: -
CDR3 DNA: TGTGCCAGCAGCTCCGGACCGGCCTTTGAGACCCAGTACTTC
CDR3 protein: CASSSGPAFETQYF

J gene: TRBJ2-3
V gene: TRBV11-1
clone size: few
D gene: -
CDR3 DNA: TGTGCCAGCAGCGAAAGAAGCGGGTTGGCGCAGTATTTT
CDR3 protein: CASSERSGLAQYF

J gene: TRBJ2-1
V gene: TRBV7-3
clone size: many
D gene: -
CDR3 DNA: TGTGCCAGCAGCTTTAACCCGAGGGACAATGAGCAGTTCTTC
CDR3 protein: CASSFNPRDNEQFF

J gene: TRBJ2-7
V gene: TRBV5-6
clone size: few
D gene: TRBD1
CDR3 DNA: TGTGCCAGCAGTAGACAGGGATCCTACGAGCAGTACTTC
CDR3 protein: CASSRQGSYEQYF

J gene: TRBJ1-5
V gene: TRBV18
clone size: -
D gene: TRBD1
CDR3 DNA: TGTGCCAGCTCAGGTACAGGGGGCCGCAATCAGCCCCAGCATTTT
CDR3 protein: CASSGTGGRNQPQHF

J gene: TRBJ2-1
V gene: TRBV6-5
clone size: many
D gene: TRBD2
CDR3 DNA: TGTGCCAGCAGTTCACCGGGACTAGTCATTCTGTTCTTC
CDR3 protein: CASSSPGLVILFF

J gene: TRBJ2-1
V gene: TRBV6-1
clone size: many
D gene: -
CDR3 DNA: TGTGCCAGCAGGGAGTTGCTGGGCGGATACAATGAGCAGTTCTTC
CDR3 protein: CASRELLGGYNEQFF

J gene: TRBJ1-5
V gene: TRBV12-3/TRBV12-4
clone size: many
D gene: TRBD1
CDR3 DNA: TGTGCCAGTTTAACAGGGACAGGCAGCGGGAATCAGCCCCAGCATTTT
CDR3 protein: CASLTGTGSGNQPQHF

J gene: TRBJ2-3
V gene: TRBV7-2
clone size: many
D gene: TRBD2
CDR3 DNA: TGTGCCAGCAGTACCACGAGGGCTAGCGGGAGCACAGATACGCAGTATTTT
CDR3 protein: CASSTTRASGSTDTQYF

J gene: TRBJ2-1
V gene: TRBV24-1
clone size: many
D gene: TRBD2
CDR3 DNA: TGTGCCACCAGTGACACCGCGGGACTAGCGGGAGGGCCGAACAATGAGCAGTTCTTC
CDR3 protein: CATSDTAGLAGGPNNEQFF

J gene: TRBJ1-1
V gene: TRBV7-9
clone size: many
D gene: TRBD1
CDR3 DNA: TGTGCCAGCAGCTTAGTAAACAGGGGAGAAGCTTTCTTT
CDR3 protein: CASSLVNRGEAFF

J gene: TRBJ2-3
V gene: TRBV7-6
clone size: -
D gene: -
CDR3 DNA: TGTGCCAGCAGCGCCACGGGGGCCCGCACAGATACGCAGTATTTT
CDR3 protein: CASSATGARTDTQYF

J gene: TRBJ2-7
V gene: TRBV5-1
clone size: many
D gene: -
CDR3 DNA: TGCGCCAGCAGCTTGGAAAGGACAGCACTCTCCTACGAGCAGTACTTC
CDR3 protein: CASSLERTALSYEQYF

J gene: TRBJ1-5
V gene: TRBV7-2
clone size: many
D gene: -
CDR3 DNA: TGTGCCAGCAGCTATTTCTTGGATCAGCCCCAGCATTTT
CDR3 protein: CASSYFLDQPQHF

J gene: TRBJ2-1
V gene: TRBV7-8
clone size: many
D gene: TRBD1
CDR3 DNA: TGTGCCAGCAGTCGGGACAGGGGGCTGGGTGAGCAGTTCTTC
CDR3 protein: CASSRDRGLGEQFF

J gene: TRBJ1-2
V gene: TRBV6-5
clone size: once
D gene: -
CDR3 DNA: TGTGCCAGCAGTTGCTCCCAATTCAGGGGACTTGAGTATGGCTACACCTTC
CDR3 protein: CASSCSQFRGLEYGYTF

J gene: TRBJ1-1
V gene: TRBV11-2
clone size: many
D gene: -
CDR3 DNA: TGTGCCAGCAGCTTGGGAAGGAACACTGAAGCTTTCTTT
CDR3 protein: CASSLGRNTEAFF